This TCR beta chain was documented in a study of control samples from healthy donors and cancer patients (dated by TCRdb to 2019 to 2021). V is pared back by 10 bases and J by 4 bases, with 17 bases lying between the germline termini. Reading the germline V gene gives CDR1 MNHEY and CDR2 SVGAGI. There are 13 amino acids in the CDR3, from cysteine to phenylalanine inclusive. Solely the CDR3 DNA is kept, with 39 bases framed from the first base. To note about this clone: This clone's antigen is unknown. No base quality information exists; no much larger clone differs at one position.

Preparation of the library involved the immunoSEQ multiplex PCR assay. What TCRdb holds here is the immuneACCESS table cut down to in-frame rearrangements. Part of the clones is not present; checked against another copy, under half of the missing clones reflect an unresolved V gene, and the others are unexplained. The sample table shows about 80,000 clones, and 89% are seen once. About 5.5% of the sample lies in the top ten. The source material was blood. This receptor was obtained from a man between 45 and 60 years old in good health. The chain is assembled from TRBV6-5 and TRBJ2-7; the best D guess is TRBD2, with 5 bases matching. The DNA reads TGTGCCACCTCAGGACGGGGAACTTACGAGCAGTACTTC. It is translated as CATSGRGTYEQYF.